The 29 T cell receptor beta chains reported below all come from one sample, sequenced in a study of shared clonotypes between healthy human individuals. Using immunoSEQ multiplex PCR, the repertoire was profiled, and TCRdb retains in-frame clones only, with some absent. This table holds millions of clones, approximately 93% found once. The specimen was naive CD4+ T cells from PBMCs. The subset was: CD45RA+ positively selected. The receptors stem from a man younger than 35 in good health. Some clones in this sample may be carry-over from other donors' samples.

The chain couples TRBV6-6 to TRBJ2-4; TRBD1 matches at 7 bases. Trimming removed 5 bases from V and 6 bases from J; junction bases left unmatched: 4. The germline gives CDR1 MNHNY, CDR2 SVGAGI (reference sequence). The CDR3 has 13 residues. CDR3 region: CASSRRDRNIQYF. The CDR3 coding sequence is TGTGCCAGCAGTCGCCGGGACAGAAACATTCAGTACTTC.

J is TRBJ2-7 and V is TRBV30, with 15 bases that match TRBD2. Germline V gene sequence: CDR1 GTSNPN, CDR2 SVGIG (reference sequence). The ends lost 4 bases at V and 4 bases at J; junction bases unmatched: 11. The CDR3 has 17 residues. This CDR3 is CAWTGTSGRSQGYEQYF. The CDR3 DNA sequence: TGTGCCTGGACGGGGACTAGCGGGAGGTCACAGGGGTACGAGCAGTACTTC.

The rearrangement links TRBV4-1 to TRBJ1-2; unclear D gene. Germline V gene data show CDR1 as MGHRA and CDR2 as YSYEKL. The CDR3 totals 13 residues. Trimming removed 3 bases from V and 2 bases from J, with 7 bases in between. CDR3 in DNA: TGCGCCAGCAGCCAGATAGGGAACTATGGCTACACCTTC. This translates into CASSQIGNYGYTF.

The V and J genes are TRBV4-3 and TRBJ2-7; maybe TRBD1 (6 bases). The CDR3 is made up of 15 amino acids. Germline V gives CDR1 LGHNA, CDR2 YSLEER. The V end lost 0 bases, the J end lost 6 bases, and 15 bases lay between the germline ends. CDR3 sequence (DNA): TGCGCCAGCAGCCAAGAGAATGTCCTCAGGGGCGAGCAGTACTTC. It yields the protein CASSQENVLRGEQYF.

The chain links TRBV5-1 to TRBJ2-1; 8 bases agree with TRBD2. The germline V gene encodes CDR1 SGHRS and CDR2 YFSETQ. Trimming removed 4 bases from V and 2 bases from J; junction bases left unmatched: 8. The CDR3 contains 16 residues. The CDR3 DNA reads TGCGCCAGCAGCGGAGGGGCGGGGGGTACCTACAATGAGCAGTTCTTC. Amino acid sequence: CASSGGAGGTYNEQFF.

This chain's CDR3 is CASSLHRGGAEQYF. As DNA, the CDR3 is TGTGCCAGCAGTTTACATAGAGGGGGCGCCGAGCAGTACTTC. The V and J genes are TRBV28 and TRBJ2-7; 7 bases are shared with TRBD1. Germline V gene lookup returns CDR1 MDHEN and CDR2 SYDVKM. The junction had 7 bases not matched to a gene; V was cut back by 2 bases and J by 6 bases. This CDR3 comprises 14 residues.

The J gene is TRBJ1-2, the V gene TRBV5-6; D is perhaps TRBD1 (6 bases). The CDR3 spans 15 residues. Looked up from germline, CDR1 is SGHDT and CDR2 is YYEEEE. Trimming pared 0 bases from V and 3 bases from J, leaving 12 bases between. The CDR3 region is CASSLVLGADYGYTF. For the CDR3, the DNA is TGTGCCAGCAGCTTGGTCCTGGGGGCTGACTATGGCTACACCTTC.

The chain joins TRBV28 to TRBJ2-7; 8 bases are a match to TRBD2. CDR1 is MDHEN and CDR2 is SYDVKM in the germline V gene. The CDR3 is 13 amino acids. V trimming: 10 bases; J trimming: 4 bases; junction bases outside the gene matches: 9. The CDR3 sequence: CATLRGGLYEQYF. CDR3 sequence (DNA): TGTGCCACACTACGGGGGGGACTTTACGAGCAGTACTTC.

The chain couples TRBV27 to TRBJ2-2, with TRBD2 identical over 14 bases. Germline-derived CDR1 and CDR2 are MNHEY and SMNVEV (reference sequence). The junction had 17 bases not matched to a gene; V was cut back by 5 bases and J by 6 bases. The CDR3 spans 20 residues. CDR3 sequence (DNA): TGTGCCAGCAGTCCCGGACTAGCGGGAGGACCCCCGATTAGGGCCGGGGAGCTGTTTTTT. The encoded protein is CASSPGLAGGPPIRAGELFF.

The chain has TRBV11-2 and TRBJ2-3; D uncertain. This CDR3 is 13 amino acids long. Per germline, CDR1 SGHAT and CDR2 FQNNGV. V was pared by 5 bases and J by 1 base, with 7 bases between. The CDR3 loop is CASSRPRTDTQYF. The CDR3 nucleotides are TGTGCCAGCAGCCGACCGCGCACAGATACGCAGTATTTT.

The gene calls are TRBV14 and TRBJ2-3; D not resolved. Germline V gene data show CDR1 as SGHDN and CDR2 as FVKESK. Trimming removed 0 bases at V and 4 bases at J, with 5 bases between. The CDR3 is made up of 13 amino acids. The CDR3 loop is CASSQERADTQYF. As DNA, the CDR3 is TGTGCCAGCAGCCAAGAGCGAGCAGATACGCAGTATTTT.

The chain couples TRBV6-1 to TRBJ2-7; no firm D call. The CDR3 loop spans 13 amino acids. Trimming stripped 5 bases from V and 1 base from J, with 9 bases between. CDR1 and CDR2 from the germline V gene are MNHNS and SASEGT. The CDR3 DNA sequence: TGTGCCAGCAGTAAAGACGCATCCTACGAGCAGTACTTC. This sequence encodes CASSKDASYEQYF.

The V gene is TRBV5-1, the J gene TRBJ1-1; possibly TRBD1 for D (5 bases). Trimming left V 0 bases short and J 8 bases short, with 20 bases between. The CDR3 length is 16 residues. Germline V gene lookup returns CDR1 SGHRS and CDR2 YFSETQ. This CDR3 reads CASSLEGGGSVTEAFF. The CDR3, as DNA: TGCGCCAGCAGCTTGGAGGGCGGGGGATCGGTAACAGAAGCTTTCTTT.

In this sample, this clone turned up a few times. This CDR3 reads CASSVAARIDEQFF. For the CDR3, the DNA is TGTGCCAGCAGCGTAGCGGCCAGGATCGATGAGCAGTTCTTC. The rearrangement links TRBV9 to TRBJ2-1; D gene unclear. The germline V gene encodes CDR1 SGDLS and CDR2 YYNGEE. Trimming removed 0 bases from V and 8 bases from J, with 12 bases in between. The CDR3 runs 14 residues.

The chain combines TRBV5-1 with TRBJ2-7; D is uncertain. CDR3 length equals 16 residues. The germline gives CDR1 SGHRS, CDR2 YFSETQ. The V end lost 4 bases, the J end lost 6 bases, and 23 bases lay between the germline ends. The CDR3 nucleotides are TGCGCCAGCAGCCCCCCTATCGCAGCCCTACCTGCCGAGCAGTACTTC. Translation: CASSPPIAALPAEQYF.

The V gene is TRBV19, the J gene TRBJ1-1, with D tentatively TRBD1 (6 bases). This CDR3 is built from 14 residues. Germline CDR1 reads LNHDA; CDR2 reads SQIVND (reference sequence). The V and J ends lost 5 bases and 4 bases respectively, with 14 bases between them. The CDR3 coding sequence is TGTGCCAGTAGTCCAACAGGGTTCCCCACTGAAGCTTTCTTT. It translates to CASSPTGFPTEAFF. Looking up the rest from reference TRBV19 and TRBJ1-1 gives the full variable domain: DGGITQSPKYLFRKEGQNVTLSCEQNLNHDAMYWYRQDPGQGLRLIYYSQIVNDFQKGDIAEGYSVSREKKESFPLTVTSAQKNPTAFYLCASSPTGFPTEAFFGQGTRLTVV.

In DNA form, the CDR3 reads TGTGCCAGCAGAATTCTGGACAGCTTCAATCAGCCCCAGCATTTT. Its protein product is CASRILDSFNQPQHF. This chain uses TRBV28 with TRBJ1-5, with a possible D match to TRBD1 (6 bases). The ends were cut back, 6 bases at V and 3 bases at J, with 15 bases in the middle. The CDR3 runs to 15 residues. CDR1 is MDHEN and CDR2 is SYDVKM in the germline V gene.

This sequence joins TRBV4-2 and TRBJ1-5; no reliable D call. The CDR3 is 16 amino acids. V was pared by 0 bases and J by 5 bases, with 14 bases between. CDR1 and CDR2 (germline): LGHNA, YNFKEQ. CDR3 sequence reads: CASSQDGPGWDQPQHF. CDR3 coding DNA: TGTGCCAGCAGCCAAGATGGACCTGGTTGGGATCAGCCCCAGCATTTT.

This chain's CDR3 is CAISEKQGYEQYF. DNA for the CDR3: TGTGCCATCAGTGAGAAACAGGGGTACGAGCAGTACTTC. The chain uses TRBV10-3 and TRBJ2-7; TRBD1 matches at 7 bases. V shed 2 bases, J shed 4 bases, and the junction held 2 bases outside the gene matches. The CDR3 has 13 residues. CDR1 is ENHRY and CDR2 is SYGVKD in the germline V gene.

The chain carries TRBV5-1 and TRBJ2-5; D might be TRBD2 (5 bases). In germline, CDR1 is SGHRS, CDR2 YFSETQ. The V and J ends lost 1 base and 5 bases respectively, with 9 bases between them. This CDR3 region has 13 residues. CDR3 bases: TGCGCCAGCAGCTTGATCCCGGGGGAGACCCAGTACTTC. Its translation: CASSLIPGETQYF.

The chain combines TRBV7-3 with TRBJ1-1; no clear D gene. The CDR3 is 14 residues long. CDR1 is SGHTA and CDR2 is FQGTGA in the germline V gene. V lost 2 bases, J lost 4 bases, and 11 bases lay in between. This CDR3 reads CASSLLGTVTEAFF. The CDR3 region has the DNA TGTGCCAGCAGCTTACTGGGCACGGTCACTGAAGCTTTCTTT. The complete variable domain, with remaining parts taken from reference TRBV7-3 and TRBJ1-1, reads GAGVSQTPSNKVTEKGKYVELRCDPISGHTALYWYRQSLGQGPEFLIYFQGTGAADDSGLPNDRFFAVRPEGSVSTLKIQRTERGDSAVYLCASSLLGTVTEAFFGQGTRLTVV.

The rearrangement links TRBV29-1 to TRBJ2-2, with a tentative D call TRBD1 (5 bases). This CDR3 has 13 amino acids. Germline CDR1 and CDR2: SQVTM and ANQGSEA. Trimming shortened V by 3 bases and J by 5 bases, and 10 bases separated the two germline ends. CDR3 DNA sequence: TGCAGCGTTGATAACCAGGGTACCGGGGAGCTGTTTTTT. Translating it yields CSVDNQGTGELFF.

As regards this clone: In the same sample, other DNA sequences code for this CDR3. The chain combines TRBV5-1 with TRBJ1-1; the D is unclear. The CDR3 has 12 residues. Per the germline V gene, CDR1 is SGHRS and CDR2 is YFSETQ. V gave up 5 bases and J gave up 0 bases, with 5 bases separating them. This CDR3 reads CASRRVNTEAFF. The CDR3 DNA follows: TGCGCCAGCAGGCGAGTGAACACTGAAGCTTTCTTT. Complete variable domain (other parts from reference TRBV5-1 and TRBJ1-1): KAGVTQTPRYLIKTRGQQVTLSCSPISGHRSVSWYQQTPGQGLQFLFEYFSETQRNKGNFPGRFSGRQFSNSRSEMNVSTLELGDSALYLCASRRVNTEAFFGQGTRLTVV.

This clone was detected only a few times. The chain combines TRBV6-1 with TRBJ1-1; D remains ambiguous. Germline V gene lookup returns CDR1 MNHNS and CDR2 SASEGT. V gave up 2 bases and J gave up 7 bases, with 11 bases separating them. The CDR3 is 13 amino acids. This CDR3 is CASSESRKGEAFF. CDR3 nucleotide sequence: TGTGCCAGCAGTGAAAGTCGAAAGGGTGAAGCTTTCTTT.

Of note for this clone: Additional DNA sequences in this sample encode the identical CDR3. This sequence joins TRBV6-5 and TRBJ1-1; TRBD1 matches at 9 bases. Germline trimming cut 6 bases from V and 3 bases from J; bases unmatched to any gene: 5. The germline gives CDR1 MNHEY, CDR2 SVGAGI. The CDR3 covers 14 residues. CDR3 sequence (DNA): TGTGCCAGCAGCCGACAGGGGGGGGACACTGAAGCTTTCTTT. Translating it yields CASSRQGGDTEAFF.

The CDR3 DNA reads as TGTGCCAGCAGTTACTCCGGGGGTGGCGGAGAGACCCAGTACTTC. Translation: CASSYSGGGGETQYF. The gene calls are TRBV6-5 and TRBJ2-5; D perhaps matches TRBD2 (6 bases). The germline CDR1 and CDR2 sequences are MNHEY and SVGAGI. V gave up 0 bases and J gave up 4 bases, with 12 bases separating them. This CDR3 has 15 residues.

V and J are TRBV7-8 and TRBJ1-1, with D unresolved. The V gene's germline CDR1 is SGHVS and CDR2 FQNEAQ. V was cut by 3 bases and J by 8 bases, with 10 bases left in between. CDR3 size: 12 residues. CDR3 in DNA: TGTGCCAGCAGCTTTATATCCGCCGAAGCTTTCTTT. Translating gives CASSFISAEAFF.

The rearrangement joins TRBV18 to TRBJ1-3, with unresolved D. This CDR3 has 11 residues. Trimming pared 5 bases from V and 7 bases from J, leaving 6 bases between. CDR1 and CDR2 from the germline V gene are KGHSH and LQKENI. CDR3 nucleotide sequence: TGTGCCAGCTCAGTATCCAACACCATATATTTT. This gives the protein CASSVSNTIYF.

The chain carries TRBV7-3 and TRBJ2-3; perhaps TRBD1 as D (6 bases). Trimming shortened V by 4 bases and J by 8 bases, and 13 bases separated the two germline ends. Germline V gene lookup returns CDR1 SGHTA and CDR2 FQGTGA. The CDR3 covers 13 residues. The CDR3 region is CASSSGAPGTQYF. CDR3 DNA: TGTGCCAGCAGCTCAGGGGCGCCCGGTACGCAGTATTTT.